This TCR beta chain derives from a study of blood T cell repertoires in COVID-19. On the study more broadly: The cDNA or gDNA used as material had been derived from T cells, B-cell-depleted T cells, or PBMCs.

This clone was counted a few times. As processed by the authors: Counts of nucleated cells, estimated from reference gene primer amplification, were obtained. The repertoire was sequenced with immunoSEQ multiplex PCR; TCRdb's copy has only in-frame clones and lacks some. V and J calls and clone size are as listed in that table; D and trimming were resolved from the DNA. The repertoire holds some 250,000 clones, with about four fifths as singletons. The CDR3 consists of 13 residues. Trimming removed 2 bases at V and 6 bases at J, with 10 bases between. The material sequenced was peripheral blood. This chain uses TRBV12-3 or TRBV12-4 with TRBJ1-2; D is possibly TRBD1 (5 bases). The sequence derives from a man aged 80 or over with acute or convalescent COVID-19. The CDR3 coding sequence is TGTGCCAGCAGTTTAATGCAGGGCAATGGCTACACCTTC. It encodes CASSLMQGNGYTF.